Listed below are T cell receptor beta chains from one sample, sequenced in a study of preoperative IRX-2 immunotherapy in early breast cancer. Assay used: immunoSEQ multiplex PCR; TCRdb lists only in-frame clones, some missing. The sample consists of more than 250 clones, roughly 82% of them appearing once. The sample was acquired from a patient treated with IRX-2 immunotherapy. The receptors here all came from a human donor with breast cancer. The CDR3 runs from the conserved cysteine through the conserved F or W. D genes are given only for firm matches. Some rows mark clone size as missing; the rest say once, few, many or name a class of expanded clone.

clone_size j_call v_call d_call cdr3_nt cdr3_aa
- TRBJ1-3 TRBV10-2 TRBD1 TGCGCCAGCAGTAGGAGACAGGGGGCAGGATCGTCTGGAAACACCATATATTTT CASSRRQGAGSSGNTIYF
- TRBJ1-1 TRBV6-8 TRBD1 TGTGCCAGCAGGAAGGACAGGGGCAACATGAACACTGAAGCTTTCTTT CASRKDRGNMNTEAFF
- TRBJ2-3 TRBV6-8 TRBD2 TGTGCCAGCAGTTACTCAGTCGGGAGGGCCGGGAATACGCAGTATTTT CASSYSVGRAGNTQYF
once TRBJ2-1 TRBV6-8 - TGTGCCAGCAGTTACTTGAGCTCCTACAATGAGCAGTTCTTC CASSYLSSYNEQFF
- TRBJ1-1 TRBV19 - TGTGCCAGTAGTATCATTCGGGATCCAGAATCGCTGGGCACTGAAGCTTTCTTT CASSIIRDPESLGTEAFF
- TRBJ1-5 TRBV28 TRBD1 TGTGCCAGCAGCTTTCCGGGACAGACTACTAGCAATCAGCCCCAGCATTTT CASSFPGQTTSNQPQHF
- TRBJ2-1 TRBV11-3 TRBD2 TGTGCCAGCAGCTTAGACGGGTCGGCGGGAGGGATTAAGCAGTTCTTC CASSLDGSAGGIKQFF
- TRBJ2-7 TRBV6-8 - TGTGCCAGCAGGAGGGGTCCCTACGAGCAGTACTTC CASRRGPYEQYF
- TRBJ1-6 TRBV6-8 - TGTGCCAGCAGTCCCGTCCGTCTTAATTCACCCCTCCACTTT CASSPVRLNSPLHF
- TRBJ2-7 TRBV14 - TGTGCCAGCAGCCAGCGTGTCGGCTACGAGCAGTACTTC CASSQRVGYEQYF
- TRBJ2-1 TRBV19 - TGTGCCAGTAGCTCTGGTCTTAGGGTCGATGAGCAGTTCTTC CASSSGLRVDEQFF
few TRBJ2-3 TRBV11-3 - TGTGCCAGCAGCTTAGGGGTTGGCGGAGGGCTCGATACGCAGTATTTT CASSLGVGGGLDTQYF
- TRBJ1-2 TRBV7-1 - TGTGCCAGCAGCTCACGACAGAGATATGGCTACACCTTC CASSSRQRYGYTF
- TRBJ2-2 TRBV11-3 TRBD2 TGTGCCAGCAGCTTGCGGTCGGGAGGAATCGGGGAGCTGTTTTTT CASSLRSGGIGELFF
- TRBJ2-2 TRBV6-8 TRBD1 TGTGCCAGCACCACGCTCGGGACAGGGAACACCGGGGAGCTGTTTTTT CASTTLGTGNTGELFF
once TRBJ2-4 TRBV7-5 - TGTGCCAGCAGCTTCGTAGGGACCGCGAGCATTCAGTACTTC CASSFVGTASIQYF
- TRBJ2-4 TRBV11-3 - TGTGCCAGCAGCCCCGGCGGGCCGGGAGCCAAAAACATTCAGTACTTC CASSPGGPGAKNIQYF